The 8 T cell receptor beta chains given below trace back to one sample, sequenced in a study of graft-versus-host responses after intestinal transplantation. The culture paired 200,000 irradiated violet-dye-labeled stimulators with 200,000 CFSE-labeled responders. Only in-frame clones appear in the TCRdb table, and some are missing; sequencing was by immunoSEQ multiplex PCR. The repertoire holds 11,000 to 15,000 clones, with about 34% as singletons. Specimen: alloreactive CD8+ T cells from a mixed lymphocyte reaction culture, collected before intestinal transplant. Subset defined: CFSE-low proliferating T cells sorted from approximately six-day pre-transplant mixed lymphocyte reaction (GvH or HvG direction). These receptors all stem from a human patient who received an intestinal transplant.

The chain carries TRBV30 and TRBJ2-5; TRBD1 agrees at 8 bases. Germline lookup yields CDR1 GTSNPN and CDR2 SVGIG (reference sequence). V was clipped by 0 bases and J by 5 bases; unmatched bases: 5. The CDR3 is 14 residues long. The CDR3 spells CAWSVGRGRETQYF. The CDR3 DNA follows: TGTGCCTGGAGTGTAGGCAGGGGGCGGGAGACCCAGTACTTC.

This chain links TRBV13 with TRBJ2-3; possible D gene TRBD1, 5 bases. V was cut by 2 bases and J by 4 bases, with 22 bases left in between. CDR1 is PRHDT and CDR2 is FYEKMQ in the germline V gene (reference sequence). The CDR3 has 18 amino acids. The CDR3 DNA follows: TGTGCCAGCAGCTTATCAGTAGGGGCAACCCGGACCGCAGATACGCAGTATTTT. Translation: CASSLSVGATRTADTQYF.

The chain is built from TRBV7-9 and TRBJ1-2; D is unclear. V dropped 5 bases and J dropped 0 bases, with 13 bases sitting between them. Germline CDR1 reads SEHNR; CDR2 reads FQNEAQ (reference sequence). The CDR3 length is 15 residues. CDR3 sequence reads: CASSLGSPTNYGYTF. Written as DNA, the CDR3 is TGTGCCAGCAGCCTCGGGTCTCCAACTAACTATGGCTACACCTTC.

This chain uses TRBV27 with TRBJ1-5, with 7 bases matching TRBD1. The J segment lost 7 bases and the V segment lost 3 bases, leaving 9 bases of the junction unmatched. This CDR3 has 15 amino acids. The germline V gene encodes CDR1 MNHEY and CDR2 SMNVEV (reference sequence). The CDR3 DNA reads TGTGCCAGCAGTTTCACGGACAGGCAGGGGCAGCCCCAGCATTTT. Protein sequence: CASSFTDRQGQPQHF.

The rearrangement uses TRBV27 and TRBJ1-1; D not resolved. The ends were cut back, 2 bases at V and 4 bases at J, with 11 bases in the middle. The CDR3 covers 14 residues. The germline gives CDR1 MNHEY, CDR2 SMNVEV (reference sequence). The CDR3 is CASSLVYSSTEAFF. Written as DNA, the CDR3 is TGTGCCAGCAGTTTAGTCTACAGTTCCACTGAAGCTTTCTTT.

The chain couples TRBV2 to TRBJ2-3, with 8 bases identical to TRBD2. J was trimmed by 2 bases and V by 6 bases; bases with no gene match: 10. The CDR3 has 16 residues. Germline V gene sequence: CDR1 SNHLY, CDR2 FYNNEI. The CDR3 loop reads CASRESSGDLTDTQYF. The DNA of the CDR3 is TGTGCCAGCAGGGAGAGTAGCGGGGACCTCACAGATACGCAGTATTTT. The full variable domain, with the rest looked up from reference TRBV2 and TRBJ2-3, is EPEVTQTPSHQVTQMGQEVILRCVPISNHLYFYWYRQILGQKVEFLVSFYNNEISEKSEIFDDQFSVERPDGSNFTLKIRSTKLEDSAMYFCASRESSGDLTDTQYFGPGTRLTVL.

CDR3 sequence: CASSLYGVATEAFF. The DNA for the CDR3 is TGCGCCAGCAGCTTGTACGGGGTAGCCACTGAAGCTTTCTTT. The chain is built from TRBV5-1 and TRBJ1-1; no definite D call. Germline CDR1 SGHRS, CDR2 YFSETQ. The CDR3 totals 14 residues. V lost 1 base, J lost 4 bases, and 11 bases lay in between.

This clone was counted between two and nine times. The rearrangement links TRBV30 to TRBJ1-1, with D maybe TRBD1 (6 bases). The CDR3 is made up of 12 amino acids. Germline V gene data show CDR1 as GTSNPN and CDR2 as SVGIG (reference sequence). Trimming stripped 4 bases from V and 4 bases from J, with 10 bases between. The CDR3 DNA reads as TGTGCCTGGAACAGGGTGGCCACTGAAGCTTTCTTT. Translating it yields CAWNRVATEAFF. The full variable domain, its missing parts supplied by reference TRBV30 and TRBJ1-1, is SQTIHQWPATLVQPVGSPLSLECTVEGTSNPNLYWYRQAAGRGLQLLFYSVGIGQISSEVPQNLSASRPQDRQFILSSKKLLLSDSGFYLCAWNRVATEAFFGQGTRLTVV.